This T cell receptor beta chain originates from a study of T-cell memory formation after mild COVID-19. Study-level points and caveats: Clones that contracted from day 15 to 85 had balanced CD4/CD8; later expanders were CD4+ biased.

Each CDR3 protein gets one entry after TCRdb re-called the 5' RACE reads with MiXCR. The top ten clones hold under 25% of a sample with more than 250,000 distinct CDR3 sequences, more than 15% of them seen once. Germline-derived CDR1 and CDR2 are SGHRS and YFSETQ. This CDR3 is 14 amino acids long. Between the trimmed V and J ends, which lost 0 bases and 7 bases, there was a span of 12 bases. As for this clonotype: Its target is unknown.

The sequencing input was PBMCs or a T cell subset sorted from them (not recorded which). The TCR originated in a young man who had mild COVID-19 (a few samples of this study predate the infection). Cell type and time point are not known. This chain connects TRBV5-1 to TRBJ2-3, with D possibly matching TRBD1 (6 bases). CDR3 loop: CASSLEGERYTQYF. CDR3 nucleotide sequence: TGCGCCAGCAGCTTGGAGGGGGAACGGTATACGCAGTATTTT.